The TCR beta chain under discussion was sequenced for a study of cytomegalovirus exposure and HLA in healthy donors (dated by TCRdb to 2017 to 2019). The study in broad terms: An earlier analysis of around 600 of the donors reported approximately 270 Gb of sequence data and roughly 100 million unique TCR beta sequences from about 179 million T cells. An early release that covered fewer than 750 HLA-typed donors contained around 300 gigabases of sequencing data and about 93 million unique TCR sequences. Of the roughly 400 genotyped donors, over 70% fell in the genetic ancestry cluster associated with self-reported Caucasian donors. The aim of the study was to test whether cataloging public T cell receptors could identify signatures of past pathogen exposure. The study used immunosequencing to profile the T cell repertoires of several hundred subjects and linked those repertoires to cytomegalovirus serostatus. In addition to the first cohort of roughly 670 subjects, a separate validation cohort of approximately 110 different subjects was used. High-throughput TCR immunosequencing, statistical association of individual TCRs with disease status, and machine learning were combined to predict cytomegalovirus infection status. To study patterns of TCR occurrence, a later analysis re-analyzed previously published TCR beta repertoires from around 700 donors and added high-resolution HLA genotyping. The later analysis used no new phenotypic data to find candidate immune exposures, relying instead on TCR beta sequences and their occurrence across donors. In an earlier analysis of 500 to 650 of the donors, high-throughput TCR beta sequencing was used to judge whether each TCR beta V gene segment behaved as functional or pseudogenic. Donor age, sex, ethnicity and CMV serostatus were collected together with the repertoire data. A later genetic analysis took genome-wide SNP genotypes for about 65% of the roughly 670 donors and used that subset as a discovery cohort. Every discovery cohort repertoire had been produced on one sequencing platform. HLA typing included class I and class II loci at four-digit resolution. Typing coverage differed by locus: A, B, C, DRB1 and DQB1 were typed in roughly 629-640 donors, DQA1 in 522, DPA1 in around 600, and DPB1 in around 440. Roughly five DR-DQ haplotypes were treated as single units for association and clustering because of strong linkage in the cohort. Across some 400 genotyped donors of the cohort, an average of approximately 240,000 unique TCR beta nucleotide sequences per donor were sequenced, and 15% to 20% of those sequences were non-productive.

On this clone: It has no known antigen specificity. One base away there is no much larger clone; base qualities are not given.

In total, about 650 healthy bone marrow donors made up the cohort. At the time of sampling, all cohort members were nominally healthy, though unrecorded immune exposures were likely present. The donor tested CMV seropositive, placing the donor among the roughly 300 seropositive members of the cohort. Every donor gave a peripheral blood sample, and the peripheral blood mononuclear cells from that sample were used for TCR beta sequencing. Genomic DNA was extracted from the blood cell samples with the Qiagen DNeasy Blood Extraction Kit. Taken from the germline V gene, the CDR1 and CDR2 loops are SGHTA and FQGNSA. From cysteine to phenylalanine, the CDR3 is 17 amino acids long. CDR3 DNA only is kept here, 51 bases in frame from base 1. V is shortened by 5 bases, J by 1 base, and the region joining them spans 21 bases. Libraries were built with the immunoSEQ multiplex PCR assay. For the multiplex PCR, a mixture combining 60 forward primers for TCR Vbeta segments and 13 reverse primers for TCR Jbeta segments was used. The CDR3 region of rearranged TCR beta genes was amplified from genomic DNA by a multiplex PCR assay. On the Illumina HiSeq System, the amplified TCR beta libraries were sequenced as 87-base-pair reads. The study's own analysis went as follows. A later analysis tallied roughly 80 million unique TCR beta chains across the 700 or so repertoires, and some 10 million of those chains were shared by two or more donors. A nearest-neighbor algorithm error-corrected the raw reads and collapsed the reads into unique sequences, merging closely related sequences to remove PCR and sequencing errors. V, D and J gene segments were assigned by aligning CDR3 sequences to IMGT reference sequences. Each retained sequence needed at least a six-nucleotide match to both a V gene segment and a J gene segment. A rearrangement counted as productive if the CDR3 had no stop codons and remained in frame with V and J, and every other rearrangement counted as non-productive. Following IMGT convention, CDR3 was defined as the stretch from the second conserved V-encoded cysteine to the conserved J-encoded phenylalanine. Sequences without an unambiguous match to a single V gene segment were excluded from the earlier analysis of 587 of the donors. In an earlier analysis of 450 to 750 of the donors, a V segment was called functional when productive rearrangements were above 56.7%, and segregating when the standard deviation between donors exceeded 5%. A statistical classification framework was developed to diagnose cytomegalovirus status using the catalog of TCR beta chain sequences. In a later analysis, V and J genes were assigned by comparing TCR nucleotide sequences against IMGT/GENE-DB human TR gene sequences. Using the TCRdist pipeline, a later analysis assigned CDR3 sequences along with most-parsimonious VDJ recombination scenarios. In a later analysis, each TCR beta chain was defined by its CDR3 amino acid sequence together with its V-gene family, and reads lacking a unique V-gene family were excluded. A later analysis removed 592 highly shared, low-generation-probability nucleotide sequences to deal with suspected cross-contamination and a sequencing artifact. For each public chain, a later analysis derived a clonal expansion index from normalized ranks of inferred template counts within each repertoire. In a later analysis, generation probabilities were computed with a VDJ recombination model fitted to out-of-frame rearrangements, and the resulting probabilities were checked against IGoR. In a later analysis, hypergeometric tests were used to score TCR-TCR, TCR-HLA and TCR-CMV co-occurrence, with a repertoire-size bias correction applied to TCR pairs. To estimate false discovery rates, a later analysis permuted the HLA or CMV assignments 20 times. In a later analysis, co-occurring TCRs were grouped using DBSCAN, and TCRdist sequence similarity was added for clustering within HLA-allele-positive subsets. Repertoires with fewer than 30,000 or more than 120,000 public chains, plus five repertoires with anomalous nucleotide sharing, were excluded from co-occurrence clustering. TCRdb provides this immuneACCESS table in a form limited to in-frame rearrangements. Some clones are lacking; in checked studies, under half of them reflect an unresolved V gene, and why the rest are absent is not known. V and J calls and clone size follow that table, whereas D and trimming were derived from the DNA. The table for this sample lists some 160,000 clones; roughly 88% of them were counted only once. Roughly 6.7% of the sample comes from the top ten.

Study-level results and caveats: The only immune exposure information available for the cohort was CMV serostatus. Because some donors lacked HLA typing at each locus, the association tests relied only on the typed subset. Assigning TCR associations to individual alleles was difficult when HLA alleles, especially DR and DQ, strongly co-occurred. In an earlier analysis of over 550 of the donors, most TCR beta V segments were observed in productive rearrangements about 87% or about 30% of the time, broadly matching IMGT annotations. Across donors, most TCR sequences were observed very rarely, whereas some public TCRs were present in many individuals. The classifier was reported to diagnose cytomegalovirus status with high specificity and sensitivity in both the original cohort and the validation cohort. According to the authors, the approach could potentially be generalized to other disease states and immunological phenotypes. Compared with equally common non-associated chains, HLA-associated TCR beta chains in a later analysis were more clonally expanded and had lower generation probabilities. In vitro tests confirmed that a few of the cytomegalovirus-associated TCR beta chains recognize cytomegalovirus antigens. According to a later analysis, most CMV-associated TCR beta chains appeared to be HLA-restricted, and the HLA associations seemed to be driven largely by CMV exposure. In the study, approximately 150 TCR beta chains were listed as associated with cytomegalovirus. Because the 87-base-pair reads could not distinguish some IMGT-functional V segments, including TRBV6-2 and TRBV6-3, those segments were excluded. In a later genetic analysis, a missense DCLRE1C variant was associated with V-gene and J-gene trimming of TCR beta chains, and the association was replicated in an independent cohort. According to a later analysis, TCR association rates differed among HLA loci, with DRB1 alleles showing the most associated TCRs and HLA-C alleles showing the fewest. The earlier analysis of 587 of the donors excluded some 15 rarely observed V segments, including chromosome 9 orphons, because counts were too low. A further reported finding was that TCR beta sequences accurately predicted the HLA-A and HLA-B alleles for most subjects in the first cohort. Linkage disequilibrium might explain the correlated functional status among segregating V segments, but an unknown experimental factor could not be ruled out. Sequencing depth was assumed to be roughly uniform across donors in the presence/absence analyses, though that assumption may not hold. A later analysis associated about 17,000 TCR beta sequences with specific HLA alleles at a false discovery rate of 0.05. A later genetic analysis reported fewer N-insertions in productive TCRs among donors in an Asian-associated ancestry cluster than the roughly 700-donor mean. A later analysis reported that several top co-occurrence clusters appeared linked to parvovirus B19, influenza, CMV and Epstein-Barr virus. In this cohort, only TCR beta chains were sequenced, and detectable features were limited by the absence of alpha or paired-chain data. A cluster of highly shared sequence variants was judged likely to represent a technical artifact of the sequencing pipeline.

The chain employs TRBV7-2 and TRBJ2-7; the best D guess is TRBD2, with 7 bases matching. The clonotype originates from a man in his forties or fifties in good health and CMV-seropositive. Sequences were obtained from PBMCs. The DNA sequence follows: TGTGCCAGCAGCGTTTTGGGAGGGGGGGCGACATCCTACGAGCAGTACTTC. This yields the protein CASSVLGGGATSYEQYF.